This T cell receptor (beta chain) originates from a study of T cell repertoires in cytomegalovirus infection. A remark on this clonotype: Its antigen remains unidentified.

Study results and limitations: Within the response measured ex vivo, HLA-C-restricted CMV-specific TCR beta clonotypes were dominant.

TCRdb recomputed calls from the reads with MiXCR, one row per CDR3 protein. The table records tens of thousands of distinct CDR3 sequences, 52% of them present only once. V lost 6 bases, J lost 7 bases, and 6 bases stayed unmatched. This CDR3 is built from 15 residues. Germline values: CDR1 MNHNY, CDR2 SVGAGI (reference sequence). The clonotype comes from a human donor in good health (CMV status not recorded). Some clones in this sample may be carry-over from other donors' samples. The genes are TRBV6-6 and TRBJ2-2, with TRBD2 matching over 12 bases. The source was CD8+ T cells from cultured PBMCs, collected from culture after CMV antigen stimulation. The CDR3 loop is CASSKTSGSNGELFF. CDR3 coding DNA: TGTGCCAGCAGCAAGACTAGCGGGAGTAACGGGGAGCTGTTTTTT.